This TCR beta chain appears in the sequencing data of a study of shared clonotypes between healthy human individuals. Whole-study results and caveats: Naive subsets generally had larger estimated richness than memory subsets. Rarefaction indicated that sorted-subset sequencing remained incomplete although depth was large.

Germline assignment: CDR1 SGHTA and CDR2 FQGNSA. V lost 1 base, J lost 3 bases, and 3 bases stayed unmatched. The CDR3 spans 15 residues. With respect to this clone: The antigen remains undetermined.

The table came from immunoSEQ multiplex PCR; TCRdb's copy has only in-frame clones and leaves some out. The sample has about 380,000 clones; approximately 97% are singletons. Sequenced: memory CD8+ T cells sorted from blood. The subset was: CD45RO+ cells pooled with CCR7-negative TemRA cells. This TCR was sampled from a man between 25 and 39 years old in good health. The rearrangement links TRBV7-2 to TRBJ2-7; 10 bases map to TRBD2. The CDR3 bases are TGTGCCAGCAGCTTAGTAGCGGGAGGAGTCTACGAGCAGTACTTC. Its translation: CASSLVAGGVYEQYF.